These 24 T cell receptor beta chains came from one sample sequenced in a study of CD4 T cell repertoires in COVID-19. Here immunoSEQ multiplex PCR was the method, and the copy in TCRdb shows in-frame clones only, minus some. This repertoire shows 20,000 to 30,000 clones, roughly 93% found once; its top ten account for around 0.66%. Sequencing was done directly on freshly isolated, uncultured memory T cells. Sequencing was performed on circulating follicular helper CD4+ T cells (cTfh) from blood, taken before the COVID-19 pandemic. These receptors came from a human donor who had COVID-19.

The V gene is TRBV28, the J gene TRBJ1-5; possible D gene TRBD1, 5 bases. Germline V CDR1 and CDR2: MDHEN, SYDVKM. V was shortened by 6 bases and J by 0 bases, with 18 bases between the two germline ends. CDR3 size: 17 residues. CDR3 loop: CASSPPGPSYSNQPQHF. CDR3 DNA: TGTGCCAGCAGCCCACCAGGGCCGAGTTATAGCAATCAGCCCCAGCATTTT.

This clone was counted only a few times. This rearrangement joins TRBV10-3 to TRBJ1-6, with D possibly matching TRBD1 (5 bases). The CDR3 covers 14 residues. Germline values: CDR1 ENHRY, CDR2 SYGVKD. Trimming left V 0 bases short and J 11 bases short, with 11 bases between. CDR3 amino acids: CAISESGEAPPLHF. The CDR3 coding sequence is TGTGCCATCAGTGAGTCGGGGGAGGCTCCACCCCTCCACTTT.

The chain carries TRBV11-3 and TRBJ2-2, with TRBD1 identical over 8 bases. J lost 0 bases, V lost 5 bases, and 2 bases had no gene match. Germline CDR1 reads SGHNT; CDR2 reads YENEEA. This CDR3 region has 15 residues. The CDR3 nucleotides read TGTGCCAGCAGCCCACAGGGGGCGAACACCGGGGAGCTGTTTTTT. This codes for CASSPQGANTGELFF.

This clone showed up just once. CDR3: CASSLAAATNEKLFF. DNA of the CDR3: TGTGCCAGCAGCTTGGCCGCAGCAACTAATGAAAAACTGTTTTTT. This chain uses TRBV5-4 with TRBJ1-4; D remains ambiguous. Germline CDR1 SGHNT, CDR2 YYREEE (reference sequence). Trimming removed 0 bases from V and 0 bases from J, with 6 bases in between. The length of the CDR3 is 15 residues.

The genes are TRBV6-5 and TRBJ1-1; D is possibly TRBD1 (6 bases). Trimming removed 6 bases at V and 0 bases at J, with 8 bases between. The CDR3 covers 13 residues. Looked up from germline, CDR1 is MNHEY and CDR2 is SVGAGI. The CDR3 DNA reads TGTGCCAGCAGCAGGGGTATGAACACTGAAGCTTTCTTT. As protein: CASSRGMNTEAFF.

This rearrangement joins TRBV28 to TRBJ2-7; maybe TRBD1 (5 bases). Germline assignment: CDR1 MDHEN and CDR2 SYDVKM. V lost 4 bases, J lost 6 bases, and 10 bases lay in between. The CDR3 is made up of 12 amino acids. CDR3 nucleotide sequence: TGTGCCAGCAGTTGGGGCCGGGCCGAGCAGTACTTC. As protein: CASSWGRAEQYF.

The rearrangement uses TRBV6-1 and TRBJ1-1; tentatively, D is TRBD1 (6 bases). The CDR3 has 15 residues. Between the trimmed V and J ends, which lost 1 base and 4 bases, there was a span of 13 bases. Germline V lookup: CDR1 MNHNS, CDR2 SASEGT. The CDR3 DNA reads TGTGCCAGCAGTGAAGGGGCAACAGGGCGCACTGAAGCTTTCTTT. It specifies CASSEGATGRTEAFF.

CDR3 amino acids: CASSSADRVYGYTF. In DNA, the CDR3 is TGTGCCAGCAGTTCGGCGGACAGGGTCTATGGCTACACCTTC. The J gene is TRBJ1-2, the V gene TRBV28; 8 bases match TRBD1. With V trimmed by 4 bases and J by 4 bases, 5 bases remained unmatched. The germline V gene encodes CDR1 MDHEN and CDR2 SYDVKM. This CDR3 comprises 14 residues.

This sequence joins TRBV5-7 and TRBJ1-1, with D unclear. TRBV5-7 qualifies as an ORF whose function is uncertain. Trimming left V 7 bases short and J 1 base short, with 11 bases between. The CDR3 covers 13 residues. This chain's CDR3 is CASATEGNTEAFF. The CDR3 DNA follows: TGTGCCAGCGCCACGGAGGGGAACACTGAAGCTTTCTTT.

CDR3: CASSLQGLGNTIYF. The CDR3 nucleotides are TGTGCCAGCAGCTTACAGGGGCTCGGAAACACCATATATTTT. This rearrangement joins TRBV13 to TRBJ1-3; D possibly corresponds to TRBD1 (6 bases). With 2 bases removed from V and 4 bases from J, the gap between germline ends came to 9 bases. The CDR3 loop spans 14 amino acids. The germline V gene has CDR1 PRHDT and CDR2 FYEKMQ (reference sequence).

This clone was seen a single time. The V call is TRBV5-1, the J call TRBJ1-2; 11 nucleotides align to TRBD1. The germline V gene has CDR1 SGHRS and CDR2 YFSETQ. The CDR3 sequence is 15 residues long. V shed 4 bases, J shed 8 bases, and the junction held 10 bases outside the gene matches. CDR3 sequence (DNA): TGCGCCAGCAGCGCCCGGACAGGGGGCAAGGACGGCTACACCTTC. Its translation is CASSARTGGKDGYTF. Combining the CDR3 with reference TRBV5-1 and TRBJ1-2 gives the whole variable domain KAGVTQTPRYLIKTRGQQVTLSCSPISGHRSVSWYQQTPGQGLQFLFEYFSETQRNKGNFPGRFSGRQFSNSRSEMNVSTLELGDSALYLCASSARTGGKDGYTFGSGTRLTVV.

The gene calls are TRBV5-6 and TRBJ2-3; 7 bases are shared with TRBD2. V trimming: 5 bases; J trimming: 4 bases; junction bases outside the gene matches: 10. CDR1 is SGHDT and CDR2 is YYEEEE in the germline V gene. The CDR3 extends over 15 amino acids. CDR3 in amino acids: CASRMGEGRADTQYF. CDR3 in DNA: TGTGCCAGCAGAATGGGGGAGGGCCGGGCAGATACGCAGTATTTT.

The CDR3 sequence is CASSRTRYEQFF. DNA for the CDR3: TGTGCCAGCAGCCGTACTAGATATGAGCAGTTCTTC. The rearrangement links TRBV7-9 to TRBJ2-1, with D possibly being TRBD2 (5 bases). The V end was cut by 5 bases, the J end by 8 bases, with 10 bases between. The CDR3 extends over 12 amino acids. Germline V gene data show CDR1 as SEHNR and CDR2 as FQNEAQ (reference sequence).

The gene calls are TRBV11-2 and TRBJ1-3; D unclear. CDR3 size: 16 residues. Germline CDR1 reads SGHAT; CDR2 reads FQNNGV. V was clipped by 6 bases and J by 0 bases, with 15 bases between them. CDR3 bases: TGTGCCAGCAGGTACTCAGGTCCCGACTCTGGAAACACCATATATTTT. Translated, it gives CASRYSGPDSGNTIYF.

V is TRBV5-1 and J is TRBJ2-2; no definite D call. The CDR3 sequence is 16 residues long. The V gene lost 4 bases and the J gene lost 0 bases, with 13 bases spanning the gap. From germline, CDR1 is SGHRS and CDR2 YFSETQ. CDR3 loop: CASSPDILANTGELFF. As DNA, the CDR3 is TGCGCCAGCAGCCCCGACATCCTCGCGAACACCGGGGAGCTGTTTTTT.

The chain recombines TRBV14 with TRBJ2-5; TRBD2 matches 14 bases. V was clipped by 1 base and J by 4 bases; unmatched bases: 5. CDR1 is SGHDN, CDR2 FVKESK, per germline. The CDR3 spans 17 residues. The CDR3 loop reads CASSQGLAGGYRETQYF. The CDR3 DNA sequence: TGTGCCAGCAGCCAAGGACTAGCGGGGGGGTATCGAGAGACCCAGTACTTC.

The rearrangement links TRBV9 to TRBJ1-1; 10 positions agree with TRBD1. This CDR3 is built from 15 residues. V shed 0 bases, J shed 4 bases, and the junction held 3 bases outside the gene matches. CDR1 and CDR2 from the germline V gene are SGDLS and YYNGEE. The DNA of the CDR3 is TGTGCCAGCAGCGTAGTGGGACAGGGGAGCACTGAAGCTTTCTTT. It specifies CASSVVGQGSTEAFF.

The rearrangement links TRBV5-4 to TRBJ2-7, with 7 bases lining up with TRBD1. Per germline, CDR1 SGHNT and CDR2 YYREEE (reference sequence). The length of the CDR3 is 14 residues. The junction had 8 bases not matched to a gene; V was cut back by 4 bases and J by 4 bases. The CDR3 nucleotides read TGTGCCAGCAGCCCGGGACAGAGGGGATACGAGCAGTACTTC. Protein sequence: CASSPGQRGYEQYF.

The CDR3 bases are TGTGCCAGCAGTGGCTACGGGACCGGGGAGCTGTTTTTT. Residues: CASSGYGTGELFF. The rearrangement joins TRBV6-1 to TRBJ2-2, with D hard to call. V lost 4 bases and J lost 5, with 8 bases in between. Looked up from germline, CDR1 is MNHNS and CDR2 is SASEGT. This CDR3 is built from 13 residues.

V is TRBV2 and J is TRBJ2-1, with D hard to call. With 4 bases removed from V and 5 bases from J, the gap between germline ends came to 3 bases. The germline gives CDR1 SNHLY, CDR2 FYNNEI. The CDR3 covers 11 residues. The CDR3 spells CASSGHNEQFF. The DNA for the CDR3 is TGTGCCAGCAGTGGGCACAATGAGCAGTTCTTC.

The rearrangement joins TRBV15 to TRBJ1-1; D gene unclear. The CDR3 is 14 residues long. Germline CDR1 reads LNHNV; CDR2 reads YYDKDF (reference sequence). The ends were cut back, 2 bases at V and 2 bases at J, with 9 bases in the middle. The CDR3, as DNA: TGTGCCACCAGCAGACCGGGTCCAAACACTGAAGCTTTCTTT. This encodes CATSRPGPNTEAFF.

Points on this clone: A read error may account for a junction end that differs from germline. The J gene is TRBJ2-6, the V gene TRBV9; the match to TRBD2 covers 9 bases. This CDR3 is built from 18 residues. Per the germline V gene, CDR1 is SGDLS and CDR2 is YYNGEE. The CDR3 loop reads CANSVSWLAGYGANVLTF. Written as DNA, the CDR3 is TGTGCCAACAGCGTATCGTGGCTAGCGGGGTATGGGGCCAACGTCCTGACTTTC.

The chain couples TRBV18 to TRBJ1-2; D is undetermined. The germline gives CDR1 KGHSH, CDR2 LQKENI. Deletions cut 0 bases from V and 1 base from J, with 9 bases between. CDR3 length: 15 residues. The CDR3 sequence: CASSPPVSVNYGYTF. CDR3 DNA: TGTGCCAGCTCACCACCTGTTTCTGTTAACTATGGCTACACCTTC.

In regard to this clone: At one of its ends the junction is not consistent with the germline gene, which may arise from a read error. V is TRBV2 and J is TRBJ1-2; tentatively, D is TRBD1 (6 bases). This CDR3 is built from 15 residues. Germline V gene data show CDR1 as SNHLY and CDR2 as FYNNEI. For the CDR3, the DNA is TGTGCCAGTAGTGCCCAAATGACAGGTATTGATGGCTACACCTTC. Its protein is CASSAQMTGIDGYTF.